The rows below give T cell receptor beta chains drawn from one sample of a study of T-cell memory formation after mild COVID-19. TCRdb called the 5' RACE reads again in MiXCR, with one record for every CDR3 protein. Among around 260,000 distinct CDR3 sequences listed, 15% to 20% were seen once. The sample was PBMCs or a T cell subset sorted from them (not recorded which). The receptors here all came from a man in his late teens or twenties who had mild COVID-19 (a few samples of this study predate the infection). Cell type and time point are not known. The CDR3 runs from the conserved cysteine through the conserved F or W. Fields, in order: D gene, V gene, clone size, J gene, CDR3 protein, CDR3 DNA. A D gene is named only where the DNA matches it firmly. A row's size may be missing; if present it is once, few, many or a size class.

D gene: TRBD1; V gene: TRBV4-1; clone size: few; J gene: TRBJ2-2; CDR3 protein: CASRGDRGQGTGELFF; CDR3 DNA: TGCGCCAGCAGGGGGGACAGGGGGCAAGGCACCGGGGAGCTGTTTTTT
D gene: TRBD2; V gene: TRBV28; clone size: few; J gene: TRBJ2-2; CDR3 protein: CASTFGVAGLAGELFF; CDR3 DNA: TGTGCCAGCACCTTTGGAGTAGCGGGGTTGGCCGGGGAGCTGTTTTTT
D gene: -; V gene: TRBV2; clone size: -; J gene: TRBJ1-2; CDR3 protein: CASSVGEVYGYTF; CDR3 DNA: TGTGCCAGCAGTGTGGGCGAAGTCTATGGCTACACCTTC
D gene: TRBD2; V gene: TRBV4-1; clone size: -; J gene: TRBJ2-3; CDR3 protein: CASSQVFLAGFTDTQYF; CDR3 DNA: TGCGCCAGCAGCCAAGTGTTTCTAGCGGGGTTCACAGATACGCAGTATTTT
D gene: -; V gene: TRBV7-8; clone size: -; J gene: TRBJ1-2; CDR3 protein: CASSPRTDSWGYTF; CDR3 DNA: TGTGCCAGCAGCCCCAGGACGGATTCGTGGGGCTACACCTTC
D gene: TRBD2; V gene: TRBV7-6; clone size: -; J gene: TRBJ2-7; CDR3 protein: CASSPQGLAGEQYF; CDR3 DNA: TGTGCCAGCAGCCCCCAAGGGCTAGCGGGGGAGCAGTACTTC
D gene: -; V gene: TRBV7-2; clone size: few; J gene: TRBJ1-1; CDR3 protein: CASSRGAGVTEAFF; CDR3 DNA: TGTGCCAGCAGCAGGGGGGCAGGGGTCACTGAAGCTTTCTTT
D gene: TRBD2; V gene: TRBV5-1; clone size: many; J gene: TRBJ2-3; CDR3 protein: CASSLGASGVTDTQYF; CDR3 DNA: TGCGCCAGCAGCTTGGGGGCTAGCGGGGTCACAGATACGCAGTATTTT
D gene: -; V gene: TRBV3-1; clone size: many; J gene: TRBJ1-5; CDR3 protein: CASTYQPQHF; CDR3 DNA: TGTGCCAGCACATACCAGCCCCAGCATTTT
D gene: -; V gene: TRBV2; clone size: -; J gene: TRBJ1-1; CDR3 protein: CASNWGLTEAFF; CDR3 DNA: TGTGCCAGCAACTGGGGCTTGACTGAAGCTTTCTTT
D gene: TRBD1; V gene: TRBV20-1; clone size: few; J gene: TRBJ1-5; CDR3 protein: CSATQGSSLSNQPQHF; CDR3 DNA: TGCAGTGCTACACAGGGGTCTAGTTTGAGCAATCAGCCCCAGCATTTT
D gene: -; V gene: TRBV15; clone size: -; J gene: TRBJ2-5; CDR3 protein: CATSSGRDQETQYF; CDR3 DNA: TGTGCCACCAGCAGCGGACGGGACCAAGAGACCCAGTACTTC
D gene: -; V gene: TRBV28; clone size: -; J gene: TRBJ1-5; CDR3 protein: CASSFIRQPQHF; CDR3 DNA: TGTGCCAGCAGTTTTATTCGGCAGCCCCAGCATTTT
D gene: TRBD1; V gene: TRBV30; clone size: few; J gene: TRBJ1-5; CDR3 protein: CAWKPETGTGDF; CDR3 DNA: TGTGCCTGGAAACCAGAAACGGGGACAGGAGATTTT
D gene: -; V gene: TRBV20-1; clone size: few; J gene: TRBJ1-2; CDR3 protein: CSATNIANYGYTF; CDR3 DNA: TGCAGTGCTACCAACATAGCTAACTATGGCTACACCTTC
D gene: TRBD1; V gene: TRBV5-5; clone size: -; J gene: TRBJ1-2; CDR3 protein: CASSFDRDGYTF; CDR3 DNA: TGTGCCAGCAGCTTTGACAGGGACGGCTACACCTTC
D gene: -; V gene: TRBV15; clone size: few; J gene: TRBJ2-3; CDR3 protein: CATSRDVEISNTQYF; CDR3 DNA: TGTGCCACCAGCAGAGATGTAGAGATAAGCAATACGCAGTATTTT